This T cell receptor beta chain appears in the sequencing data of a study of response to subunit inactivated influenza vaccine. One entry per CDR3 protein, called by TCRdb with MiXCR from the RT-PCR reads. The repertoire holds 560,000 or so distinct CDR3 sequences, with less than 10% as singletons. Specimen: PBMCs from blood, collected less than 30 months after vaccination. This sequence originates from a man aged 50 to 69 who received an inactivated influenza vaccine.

The CDR3 is CSARGTQGNYGYTF. The CDR3 DNA is TGCAGTGCTAGAGGTACACAGGGGAACTATGGCTACACCTTC. This chain joins TRBV20-1 and TRBJ1-2, with 7 bases lining up with TRBD1. In germline, CDR1 is DFQATT, CDR2 SNEGSKA (reference sequence). V was pared by 1 base and J by 2 bases, with 4 bases of the junction left unmatched. The CDR3 spans 14 residues.